These 15 T cell receptor beta chains originate from one sample sequenced in a study of OX40 agonist ivuxolimab in advanced cancers. The protocol was immunoSEQ multiplex PCR, while the TCRdb copy is restricted to in-frame clones and leaves out a portion. Among 90,000 to 100,000 clones listed, roughly 89% were seen once. Sequences were derived from CD4+ or CD8+ T cells sorted from blood, sampled in a trial of the OX40 agonist ivuxolimab. Every receptor here comes from an adult with an advanced solid tumor such as melanoma, head and neck, liver or kidney cancer.

The rearrangement uses TRBV27 and TRBJ1-1; a possible D gene is TRBD1 (5 bases). This CDR3 is 16 amino acids long. Germline-derived CDR1 and CDR2 are MNHEY and SMNVEV (reference sequence). The ends were cut back, 4 bases at V and 5 bases at J, with 20 bases in the middle. The CDR3 protein is CASSYGAGVAGTEAFF. CDR3 bases: TGTGCCAGCAGTTATGGGGCGGGGGTCGCTGGTACTGAAGCTTTCTTT.

The chain carries TRBV5-1 and TRBJ2-5; D perhaps matches TRBD1 (6 bases). CDR1 SGHRS and CDR2 YFSETQ come from the germline V gene. With 6 bases removed from V and 2 bases from J, the gap between germline ends came to 11 bases. The CDR3 has 13 amino acids. CDR3 amino acids: CASNSGDQETQYF. DNA for the CDR3: TGCGCCAGCAACTCAGGGGATCAAGAGACCCAGTACTTC.

This clone is a singleton in its sample. The chain couples TRBV30 to TRBJ1-5; unclear D gene. Germline V lookup: CDR1 GTSNPN, CDR2 SVGIG (reference sequence). V shed 0 bases and J shed 0 bases, with 3 bases lying between them. CDR3 size: 13 residues. CDR3 region: CAWSVASNQPQHF. Written as DNA, the CDR3 is TGTGCCTGGAGTGTGGCTAGCAATCAGCCCCAGCATTTT.

V is TRBV4-2 and J is TRBJ1-1; D uncertain. Trimming pared 6 bases from V and 5 bases from J, leaving 7 bases between. Germline V gene sequence: CDR1 LGHNA, CDR2 YNFKEQ. The CDR3 consists of 11 residues. The CDR3 DNA reads TGTGCCAGCAGTTTAGAAACTGAAGCTTTCTTT. Amino acid sequence: CASSLETEAFF.

The V and J genes are TRBV5-1 and TRBJ2-1, with TRBD2 matching over 7 bases. CDR3 length: 16 amino acids. Unmatched junction bases numbered 7, after V lost 1 base and J lost 3 bases. Germline CDR1 SGHRS, CDR2 YFSETQ. The CDR3 nucleotides read TGCGCCAGCAGCTTGATTCCGGGGGGTGGCTACAATGAGCAGTTCTTC. As protein: CASSLIPGGGYNEQFF.

V is TRBV28 and J is TRBJ1-2; 7 nucleotides line up with TRBD1. Trimming at V came to 3 bases and at J to 3 bases, leaving 4 bases not matched to a gene. This CDR3 region has 14 residues. CDR1 is MDHEN and CDR2 is SYDVKM in the germline V gene. This CDR3 reads CASSFQGGYYGYTF. In DNA, the CDR3 is TGTGCCAGCAGTTTTCAGGGGGGCTACTATGGCTACACCTTC.

The chain employs TRBV19 and TRBJ1-1; D is unclear. The CDR3 runs to 15 residues. Germline CDR1 and CDR2: LNHDA and SQIVND (reference sequence). V lost 6 bases, J lost 1 base, and 15 bases lay in between. This CDR3 is CASSEIGRANTEAFF. The DNA for the CDR3 is TGTGCCAGTAGCGAAATTGGCCGGGCGAACACTGAAGCTTTCTTT.

CDR3 loop: CASSLGVVAGKGEQFF. CDR3 nucleotides: TGTGCCAGCAGCTTGGGGGTAGTAGCGGGAAAGGGTGAGCAGTTCTTC. The chain is built from TRBV7-9 and TRBJ2-1; 8 nucleotides line up with TRBD2. Per the germline V gene, CDR1 is SEHNR and CDR2 is FQNEAQ (reference sequence). The CDR3 spans 16 residues. V lost 3 bases and J lost 9; bases outside the gene matches: 13.

The J gene is TRBJ1-1, the V gene TRBV5-1; possible D gene TRBD1, 5 bases. V lost 4 bases, J lost 1 base, and 8 bases lay in between. From germline, CDR1 is SGHRS and CDR2 YFSETQ. The CDR3 totals 13 residues. CDR3 DNA: TGCGCCAGCAGCCGGACACCGAACACTGAAGCTTTCTTT. This translates into CASSRTPNTEAFF.

The rearrangement links TRBV7-3 to TRBJ2-1; TRBD2 matches 14 bases. The germline V gene encodes CDR1 SGHTA and CDR2 FQGTGA. The CDR3 has 18 residues. V lost 4 bases and J lost 4; bases outside the gene matches: 9. The CDR3 loop is CASSSGTSGSGVYNEQFF. CDR3 coding DNA: TGTGCCAGCAGCTCCGGGACTAGCGGGAGCGGGGTTTACAATGAGCAGTTCTTC.

The gene calls are TRBV7-2 and TRBJ1-5; 9 nucleotides agree with TRBD1. There are 17 residues in the CDR3. Trimming took 5 bases from V and 6 from J; bases not matched to a gene: 14. Germline V gene data show CDR1 as SGHTA and CDR2 as FQGNSA. The CDR3 bases are TGTGCCAGCAGCGGTATACCGGGACAGGGAGCGCCTCAGCCCCAGCATTTT. Protein product: CASSGIPGQGAPQPQHF.

The V and J genes are TRBV30 and TRBJ1-6; 10 positions match TRBD1. CDR1 GTSNPN and CDR2 SVGIG come from the germline V gene (reference sequence). The ends lost 0 bases at V and 11 bases at J; junction bases unmatched: 7. The CDR3 is made up of 15 amino acids. The CDR3 DNA is TGTGCCTGGAGTGTACGGGACAGGGGAGGAACACCCCTCCACTTT. This codes for CAWSVRDRGGTPLHF.

The CDR3 spells CATSREGEAGWDEQFF. DNA of the CDR3: TGTGCCACCAGCAGAGAGGGAGAAGCGGGCTGGGATGAGCAGTTCTTC. The rearrangement links TRBV15 to TRBJ2-1; a weak D match, TRBD2 (6 bases). The length of the CDR3 is 16 residues. Trimming removed 0 bases from V and 8 bases from J, with 17 bases in between. Germline CDR1 and CDR2: LNHNV and YYDKDF (reference sequence).

The V and J genes are TRBV5-1 and TRBJ2-1; 7 nucleotides agree with TRBD1. Trimming at V came to 2 bases and at J to 7 bases, leaving 6 bases not matched to a gene. Germline V lookup: CDR1 SGHRS, CDR2 YFSETQ. The length of the CDR3 is 14 residues. This chain's CDR3 is CASSFGQTGNEQFF. CDR3 DNA: TGCGCCAGCAGCTTTGGACAGACAGGGAATGAGCAGTTCTTC.

V and J are TRBV9 and TRBJ2-5; D is uncertain. There are 14 residues in the CDR3. The V gene's germline CDR1 is SGDLS and CDR2 YYNGEE. The germline V and J ends were trimmed by 0 bases and 5 bases, with 11 bases remaining between them. The CDR3 protein is CASSVVNDVETQYF. CDR3 coding DNA: TGTGCCAGCAGCGTAGTGAATGACGTCGAGACCCAGTACTTC.